The 18 T cell receptor beta chains below were found in one sample sequenced in a study of blood T cells in healthy people across ages. For the second PCR, which ran for roughly 7 to 11 cycles, a sample-barcoded 5' primer and a J-beta primer mix were used. TCRdb fed the 5' RACE reads into MiXCR, producing one record per CDR3 protein. This sample has 1,300,000 or so distinct CDR3 sequences, with approximately 59% found just once. The sample consisted of blood. These receptors were collected from a man aged 18 to 35 in good health.

The chain couples TRBV28 to TRBJ1-2; D unresolved. CDR1 is MDHEN, CDR2 SYDVKM, per germline. The CDR3 is made up of 13 amino acids. Trimming stripped 2 bases from V and 2 bases from J, with 6 bases between. The CDR3 bases are TGTGCCAGCAGTTTAAACGGGAACTATGGCTACACCTTC. It translates to CASSLNGNYGYTF.

This clonotype was detected a few times. The J gene is TRBJ2-3, the V gene TRBV11-2, with D unclear. Germline V gene data show CDR1 as SGHAT and CDR2 as FQNNGV. V was trimmed by 2 bases and J by 0 bases, leaving 9 bases between them. The CDR3 runs 15 residues. CDR3 sequence: CASSLPVDSTDTQYF. The CDR3 DNA follows: TGTGCCAGCAGCTTACCTGTTGACAGCACAGATACGCAGTATTTT.

The chain couples TRBV10-3 to TRBJ2-3, with D maybe TRBD1 (6 bases). V lost 7 bases and J 4 bases, leaving 18 bases between the germline ends. The CDR3 is made up of 15 amino acids. CDR1 ENHRY and CDR2 SYGVKD come from the germline V gene. For the CDR3, the DNA is TGTGCCATCAAAGGACTGGGGGCGGGCGCAGATACGCAGTATTTT. Protein product: CAIKGLGAGADTQYF.

The chain recombines TRBV5-6 with TRBJ2-2, with 7 bases matching TRBD1. Germline values: CDR1 SGHDT, CDR2 YYEEEE. J gave up 1 base and V 0 bases, and 3 bases lay outside the gene matches. This CDR3 region has 16 residues. The CDR3 sequence: CASSLVWDRNTGELFF. CDR3 in DNA: TGTGCCAGCAGCTTGGTTTGGGACAGGAACACCGGGGAGCTGTTTTTT.

The chain carries TRBV12-5 and TRBJ2-7, with unresolved D. Trimming cost V 3 bases and J 6 bases, with 27 bases left between them. The CDR3 runs to 18 residues. Looked up from germline, CDR1 is LGHNT and CDR2 is FRNRAP. The CDR3 sequence: CASGFFSQERRLIGEQYF. CDR3 sequence (DNA): TGTGCTAGTGGTTTTTTCTCCCAGGAGAGGCGTCTCATCGGCGAGCAGTACTTC.

V is TRBV4-1 and J is TRBJ2-5, with D perhaps matching TRBD1 (5 bases). TRBJ2-7 explains the end of the DNA better; the J call may be wrong. The germline V gene has CDR1 MGHRA and CDR2 YSYEKL. The CDR3 runs to 14 residues. This CDR3 reads CASSQEKSTGEQYF. CDR3 nucleotides: TGCGCCAGCAGCCAAGAGAAATCAACAGGCGAGCAGTACTTC.

This clonotype was found once. The gene calls are TRBV28 and TRBJ1-2; D is unresolved. The V end was cut by 7 bases, the J end by 1 base, with 16 bases between. Germline CDR1 reads MDHEN; CDR2 reads SYDVKM. There are 15 residues in the CDR3. The CDR3 DNA reads TGTGCCAGCACTCCACGGACCCAGCTTAACTATGGCTACACCTTC. It yields the protein CASTPRTQLNYGYTF.

The count of this clonotype is one. The chain carries TRBV20-1 and TRBJ2-7; TRBD1 aligns across 10 bases. With V trimmed by 5 bases and J by 5 bases, 6 bases remained unmatched. The germline gives CDR1 DFQATT, CDR2 SNEGSKA (reference sequence). The CDR3 has 13 residues. The CDR3 DNA follows: TGCAGTGCTGCCGGGACAGGGGTCCACGAGCAGTACTTC. Protein product: CSAAGTGVHEQYF.

The chain is built from TRBV20-1 and TRBJ1-1; D possibly corresponds to TRBD1 (5 bases). The CDR3 has 11 residues. Trimming left V 6 bases short and J 3 bases short, with 8 bases between. The germline V gene encodes CDR1 DFQATT and CDR2 SNEGSKA (reference sequence). CDR3 coding DNA: TGCAGTGCCCAGGGAGACACTGAAGCTTTCTTT. Its protein is CSAQGDTEAFF.

The gene calls are TRBV12-3 or TRBV12-4 and TRBJ2-5; 7 nucleotides agree with TRBD2. J gave up 0 bases and V 5 bases, and 9 bases lay outside the gene matches. CDR3 length equals 16 residues. The CDR3 region has the DNA TGTGCCAGCAGTCCCGGGACTAAGGGATACCAAGAGACCCAGTACTTC. Its protein product is CASSPGTKGYQETQYF.

This clonotype has a handful of counts. This chain joins TRBV10-3 and TRBJ2-4; D is possibly TRBD1 or TRBD2 (5 bases each). The J call may be wrong; the DNA end is better matched by TRBJ2-7. Germline assignment: CDR1 ENHRY and CDR2 SYGVKD. This CDR3 spans 15 amino acids. The CDR3 is CAISDPGTAAYEQYF. CDR3 DNA: TGTGCCATCAGTGATCCCGGGACCGCGGCCTACGAGCAGTACTTC.

This sequence joins TRBV29-1 and TRBJ2-5; 7 bases align to TRBD1. This CDR3 region has 14 residues. Looked up from germline, CDR1 is SQVTM and CDR2 is ANQGSEA. Germline trimming cut 7 bases from V and 11 bases from J; bases unmatched to any gene: 19. The CDR3 DNA is TGCAGCGCTCAGGACAGGACGAGCTACAATGAGCAGTACTTC. Encoded protein: CSAQDRTSYNEQYF.

This sequence joins TRBV7-9 and TRBJ1-2; 9 nucleotides match TRBD1. The ends lost 4 bases at V and 9 bases at J; junction bases unmatched: 9. Germline V gives CDR1 SEHNR, CDR2 FQNEAQ (reference sequence). The CDR3 is 14 residues long. The CDR3 DNA sequence: TGTGCCAGCAGCTCGACAGGGGGATTTGTCCGCTACACCTTC. Its translation: CASSSTGGFVRYTF.

The chain joins TRBV28 to TRBJ2-5, with 7 bases that match TRBD1. The end of the DNA aligns better with TRBJ2-7, so the J call may be wrong. The CDR3 is 16 amino acids. CDR1 MDHEN and CDR2 SYDVKM come from the germline V gene. CDR3 residues: CASSLNPKQGTYEQYF. CDR3 nucleotide sequence: TGTGCCAGCAGTCTAAATCCGAAACAGGGGACCTACGAGCAGTACTTC.

This clonotype came up a few times. This rearrangement joins TRBV29-1 to TRBJ2-7; 9 bases line up with TRBD2. CDR1 SQVTM and CDR2 ANQGSEA come from the germline V gene. The CDR3 covers 14 residues. After removal of 8 bases from V and 3 bases from J, the junction contained 11 bases not matched to a gene. The CDR3 loop reads CSLHPLAGSYEQYF. The CDR3 DNA reads as TGCAGCCTCCACCCCCTAGCGGGAAGCTACGAGCAGTACTTC.

The count of this clonotype is one. The chain joins TRBV7-9 to TRBJ2-7, with D tentatively TRBD2 (5 bases). Germline CDR1 SEHNR, CDR2 FQNEAQ (reference sequence). The CDR3 loop spans 16 amino acids. V lost 3 bases and J lost 2, with 17 bases in between. The CDR3 sequence is CASSFLVAYGAYEQYF. CDR3 nucleotide sequence: TGTGCCAGCAGCTTTCTTGTGGCCTACGGGGCCTACGAGCAGTACTTC.

The rearrangement uses TRBV9 and TRBJ2-5; D remains unclear. The germline gives CDR1 SGDLS, CDR2 YYNGEE. The CDR3 is 17 amino acids. Trimming took 7 bases from V and 2 from J, leaving 24 bases between them. The CDR3 sequence: CASELFLREGLQETQYF. The CDR3, as DNA: TGTGCCAGCGAACTATTCCTTAGGGAAGGGCTTCAAGAGACCCAGTACTTC.

This clonotype was observed a single time. The chain has TRBV29-1 and TRBJ2-7, with 7 bases fitting TRBD1. The germline V gene has CDR1 SQVTM and CDR2 ANQGSEA. Trimming took 6 bases from V and 2 from J; bases not matched to a gene: 13. The CDR3 totals 15 residues. This CDR3 is CSVSLPGQITYEQYF. The CDR3 DNA follows: TGCAGCGTGAGCCTGCCGGGACAGATAACCTACGAGCAGTACTTC.